Included here is one TCR beta chain sequence, with context. This clonotype was seen ten or more times. It has no known antigen specificity. The sample holds no much larger clone one base away, and base qualities are not on file. Compared with germline, V lacks 5 bases and J lacks 5 bases; bases without a gene match: 8. CDR1 and CDR2 are read off the germline V gene as MGHDK and SYGVNS. The CDR3 covers 15 residues, taking in both the cysteine and the phenylalanine. The retained sequence is limited to the CDR3, 45 bases, with the frame set at the first base. For sequencing, an Illumina HiSeq 2500 was employed. TCR beta libraries were prepared by quantitative 5'-RACE with molecular barcodes. Processing in the source paper ran as follows. To identify disease-linked TCR variants, a new computational method was used, one built on a probabilistic model of VDJ rearrangement. TCRdb ran its own pipeline on the public reads, namely fastp trimming at Q25 and MiXCR clone calling, and kept in-frame beta chains. One record per CDR3 amino acid sequence lists the most common genes and DNA. What appears here as the V and J calls and clone size reflects TCRdb's work, not the paper's. The sample table records 200,000 or so distinct CDR3 sequences; roughly 20% of these occur just once. The ten largest clones take up more than 3.5% of the sample.

The source of the sample is a study of CD8 T cells in ankylosing spondylitis (dated 2017 in TCRdb). In the study overall: The study set out to find disease-linked TCR variants by profiling T cell receptor beta repertoires in ankylosing spondylitis patients and healthy donors. The full study cohort was made up of 20 to 25 ankylosing spondylitis patients and roughly 100 healthy donors. Samples of peripheral blood were taken, and for ankylosing spondylitis patients, synovial fluid was collected as well.

General findings and caveats noted by the study authors: The disease-linked clones showed a CD8+ phenotype and occurred at relatively low frequencies in peripheral blood. Some of the motif variants had been reported before in the synovial fluid and blood of reactive arthritis patients, a finding that suggests common disease-initiation mechanisms. According to the report, matched synovial fluid samples from ankylosing spondylitis patients were significantly enriched for the disease-linked clones. A TCR beta motif of about 8 highly homologous amino acid variants appeared characteristic of blood from ankylosing spondylitis patients.

Sample: blood, either unsorted or a sorted T cell fraction (not recorded which). The TCR was taken from a male donor aged 10-30 years with ankylosing spondylitis or in good health (not recorded which). Donor details come from another sample of the same person, matched by shared clones. The chain employs TRBV25-1 and TRBJ2-2; 7 bases in between match TRBD2. CDR3 region: CASSWRERETGELFF. In nucleotides, the sequence is TGTGCCAGCAGTTGGCGGGAGCGCGAAACCGGGGAGCTGTTTTTT.